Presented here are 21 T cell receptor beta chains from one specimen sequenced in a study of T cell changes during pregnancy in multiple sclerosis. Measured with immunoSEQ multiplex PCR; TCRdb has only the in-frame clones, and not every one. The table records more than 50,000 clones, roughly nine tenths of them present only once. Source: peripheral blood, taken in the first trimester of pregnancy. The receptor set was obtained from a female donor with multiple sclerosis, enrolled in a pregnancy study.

The CDR3 is CAISEEGSPLHF. In DNA, the CDR3 is TGTGCCATCAGTGAGGAGGGTTCACCCCTCCACTTT. V and J are TRBV10-3 and TRBJ1-6; D is unclear. V was cut by 2 bases and J by 9 bases, with 5 bases left in between. The CDR3 extends over 12 amino acids. Germline CDR1 ENHRY, CDR2 SYGVKD.

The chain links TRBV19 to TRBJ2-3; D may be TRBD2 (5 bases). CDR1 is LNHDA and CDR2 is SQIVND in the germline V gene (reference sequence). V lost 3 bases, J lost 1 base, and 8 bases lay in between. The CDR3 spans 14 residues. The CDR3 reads CASSIIGGTDTQYF. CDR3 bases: TGTGCCAGTAGTATTATCGGGGGCACAGATACGCAGTATTTT.

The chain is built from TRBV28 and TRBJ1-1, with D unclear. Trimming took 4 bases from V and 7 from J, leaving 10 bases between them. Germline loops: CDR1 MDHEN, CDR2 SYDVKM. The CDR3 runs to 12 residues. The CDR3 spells CASSSDGNEAFF. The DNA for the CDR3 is TGTGCCAGCAGTTCGGACGGGAATGAAGCTTTCTTT. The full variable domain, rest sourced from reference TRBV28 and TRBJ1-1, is DVKVTQSSRYLVKRTGEKVFLECVQDMDHENMFWYRQDPGLGLRLIYFSYDVKMKEKGDIPEGYSVSREKKERFSLILESASTNQTSMYLCASSSDGNEAFFGQGTRLTVV.

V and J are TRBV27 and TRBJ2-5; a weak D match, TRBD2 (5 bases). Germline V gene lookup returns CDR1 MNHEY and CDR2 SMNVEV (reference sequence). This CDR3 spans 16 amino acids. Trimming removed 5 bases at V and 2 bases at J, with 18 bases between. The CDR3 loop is CASSTPTGRGQETQYF. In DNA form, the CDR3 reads TGTGCCAGCAGTACCCCTACGGGGAGAGGGCAAGAGACCCAGTACTTC.

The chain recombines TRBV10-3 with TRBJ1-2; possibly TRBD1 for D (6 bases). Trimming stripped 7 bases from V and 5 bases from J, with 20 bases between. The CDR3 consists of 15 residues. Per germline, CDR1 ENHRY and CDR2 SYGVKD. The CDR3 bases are TGTGCCATCAAGTGGGGGCAGGGAGAGGGATATGGCTACACCTTC. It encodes CAIKWGQGEGYGYTF.

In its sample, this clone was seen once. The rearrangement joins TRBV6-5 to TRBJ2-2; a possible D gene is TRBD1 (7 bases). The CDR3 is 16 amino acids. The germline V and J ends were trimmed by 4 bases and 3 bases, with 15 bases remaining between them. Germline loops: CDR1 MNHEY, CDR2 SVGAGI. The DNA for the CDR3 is TGTGCCAGCAGTTGGAGGGGGCCTCGTGACACCGGGGAGCTGTTTTTT. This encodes CASSWRGPRDTGELFF.

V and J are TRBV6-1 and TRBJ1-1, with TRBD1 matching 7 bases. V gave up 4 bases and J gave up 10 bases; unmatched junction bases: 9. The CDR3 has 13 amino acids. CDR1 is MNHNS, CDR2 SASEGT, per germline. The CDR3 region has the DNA TGTGCCAGCAGTGGGCCCTGGACAGGACCAGCTTTCTTT. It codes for CASSGPWTGPAFF.

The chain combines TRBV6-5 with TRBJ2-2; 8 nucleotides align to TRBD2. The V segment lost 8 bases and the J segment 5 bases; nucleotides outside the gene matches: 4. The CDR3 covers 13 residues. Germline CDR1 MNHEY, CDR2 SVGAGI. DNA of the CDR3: TGTGCCAGCCTTACTAGCGGAACCGGGGAGCTGTTTTTT. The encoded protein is CASLTSGTGELFF.

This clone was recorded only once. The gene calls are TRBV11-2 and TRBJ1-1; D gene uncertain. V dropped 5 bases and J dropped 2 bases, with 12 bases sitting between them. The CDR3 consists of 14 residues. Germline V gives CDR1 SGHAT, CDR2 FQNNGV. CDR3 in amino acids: CASSTRGGNTEAFF. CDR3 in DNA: TGTGCCAGCAGCACCAGAGGAGGAAACACTGAAGCTTTCTTT.

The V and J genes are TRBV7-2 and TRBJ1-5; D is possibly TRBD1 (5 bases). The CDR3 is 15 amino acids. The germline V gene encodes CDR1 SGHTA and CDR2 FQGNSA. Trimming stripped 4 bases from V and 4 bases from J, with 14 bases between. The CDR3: CASSSVGQGNQPQHF. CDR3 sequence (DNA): TGTGCCAGCAGCTCGGTCGGGCAGGGAAATCAGCCCCAGCATTTT.

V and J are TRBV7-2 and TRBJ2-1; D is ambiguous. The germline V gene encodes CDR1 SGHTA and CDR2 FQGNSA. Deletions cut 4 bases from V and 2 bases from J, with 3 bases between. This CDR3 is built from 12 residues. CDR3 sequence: CASSSTYNEQFF. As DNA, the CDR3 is TGTGCCAGCAGCTCCACCTACAATGAGCAGTTCTTC.

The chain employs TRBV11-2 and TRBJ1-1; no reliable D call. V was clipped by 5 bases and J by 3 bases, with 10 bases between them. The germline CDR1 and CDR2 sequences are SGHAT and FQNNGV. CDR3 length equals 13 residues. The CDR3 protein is CASSHSQDTEAFF. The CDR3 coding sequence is TGTGCCAGCAGCCATAGTCAGGACACTGAAGCTTTCTTT.

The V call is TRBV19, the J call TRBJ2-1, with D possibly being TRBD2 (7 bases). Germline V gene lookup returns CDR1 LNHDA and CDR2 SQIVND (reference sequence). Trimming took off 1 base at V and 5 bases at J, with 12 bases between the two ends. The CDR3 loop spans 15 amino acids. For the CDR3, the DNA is TGTGCCAGTAGTATAGGCCCGGGGGGCCACAATGAGCAGTTCTTC. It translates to CASSIGPGGHNEQFF.

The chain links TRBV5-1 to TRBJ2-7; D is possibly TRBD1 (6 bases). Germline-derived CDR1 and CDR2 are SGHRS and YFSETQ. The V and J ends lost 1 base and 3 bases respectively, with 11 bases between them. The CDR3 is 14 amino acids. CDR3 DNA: TGCGCCAGCAGCTTGCAAACAGGGATCTACGAGCAGTACTTC. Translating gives CASSLQTGIYEQYF.

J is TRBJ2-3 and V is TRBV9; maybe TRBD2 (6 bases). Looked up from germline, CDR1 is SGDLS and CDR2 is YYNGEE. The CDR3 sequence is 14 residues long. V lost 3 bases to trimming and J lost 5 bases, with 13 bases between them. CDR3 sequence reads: CASSAEGLGDTQYF. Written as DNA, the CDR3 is TGTGCCAGCAGCGCGGAGGGTTTGGGAGATACGCAGTATTTT.

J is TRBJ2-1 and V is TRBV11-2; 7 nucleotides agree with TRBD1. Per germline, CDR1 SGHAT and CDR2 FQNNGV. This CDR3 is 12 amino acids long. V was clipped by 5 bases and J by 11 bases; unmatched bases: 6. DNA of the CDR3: TGTGCCAGCAGCCCGCGGACAGGACAGCAGTTCTTC. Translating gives CASSPRTGQQFF.

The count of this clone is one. The CDR3 bases are TGTGCCTGGAGTGGGACCGGGAGAAAAGCAACTAATGAAAAACTGTTTTTT. Translating gives CAWSGTGRKATNEKLFF. This chain links TRBV30 with TRBJ1-4, with D unresolved. Trimming shortened V by 1 base and J by 0 bases, and 15 bases separated the two germline ends. The CDR3 runs to 17 residues. Germline-derived CDR1 and CDR2 are GTSNPN and SVGIG (reference sequence).

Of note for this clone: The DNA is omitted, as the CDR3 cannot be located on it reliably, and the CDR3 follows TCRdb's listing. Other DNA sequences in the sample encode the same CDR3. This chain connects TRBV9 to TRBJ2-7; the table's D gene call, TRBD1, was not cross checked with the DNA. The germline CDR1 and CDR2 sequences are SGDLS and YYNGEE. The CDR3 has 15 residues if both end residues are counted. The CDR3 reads CASSVAPGTGYEQYF.

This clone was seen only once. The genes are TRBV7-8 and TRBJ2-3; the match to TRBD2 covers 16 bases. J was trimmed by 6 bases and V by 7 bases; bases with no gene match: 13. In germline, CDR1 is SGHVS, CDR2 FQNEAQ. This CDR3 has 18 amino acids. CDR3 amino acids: CASKESGTSGGVQDTQYF. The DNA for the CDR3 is TGTGCCAGCAAGGAGTCCGGGACTAGCGGGGGGGTCCAGGATACGCAGTATTTT.

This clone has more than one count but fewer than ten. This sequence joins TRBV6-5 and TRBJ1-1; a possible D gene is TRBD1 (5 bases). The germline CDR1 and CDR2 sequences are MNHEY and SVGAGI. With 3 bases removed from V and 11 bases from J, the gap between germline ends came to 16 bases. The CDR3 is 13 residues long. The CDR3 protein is CASSYGSGTVAFF. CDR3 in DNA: TGTGCCAGCAGTTATGGGTCCGGGACTGTGGCTTTCTTT.

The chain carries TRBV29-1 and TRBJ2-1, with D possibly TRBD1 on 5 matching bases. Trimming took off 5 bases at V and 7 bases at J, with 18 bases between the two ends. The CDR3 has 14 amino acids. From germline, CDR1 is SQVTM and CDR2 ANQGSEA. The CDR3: CSVRTSLSNNEQFF. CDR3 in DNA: TGCAGCGTTCGGACATCATTGTCGAATAATGAGCAGTTCTTC.